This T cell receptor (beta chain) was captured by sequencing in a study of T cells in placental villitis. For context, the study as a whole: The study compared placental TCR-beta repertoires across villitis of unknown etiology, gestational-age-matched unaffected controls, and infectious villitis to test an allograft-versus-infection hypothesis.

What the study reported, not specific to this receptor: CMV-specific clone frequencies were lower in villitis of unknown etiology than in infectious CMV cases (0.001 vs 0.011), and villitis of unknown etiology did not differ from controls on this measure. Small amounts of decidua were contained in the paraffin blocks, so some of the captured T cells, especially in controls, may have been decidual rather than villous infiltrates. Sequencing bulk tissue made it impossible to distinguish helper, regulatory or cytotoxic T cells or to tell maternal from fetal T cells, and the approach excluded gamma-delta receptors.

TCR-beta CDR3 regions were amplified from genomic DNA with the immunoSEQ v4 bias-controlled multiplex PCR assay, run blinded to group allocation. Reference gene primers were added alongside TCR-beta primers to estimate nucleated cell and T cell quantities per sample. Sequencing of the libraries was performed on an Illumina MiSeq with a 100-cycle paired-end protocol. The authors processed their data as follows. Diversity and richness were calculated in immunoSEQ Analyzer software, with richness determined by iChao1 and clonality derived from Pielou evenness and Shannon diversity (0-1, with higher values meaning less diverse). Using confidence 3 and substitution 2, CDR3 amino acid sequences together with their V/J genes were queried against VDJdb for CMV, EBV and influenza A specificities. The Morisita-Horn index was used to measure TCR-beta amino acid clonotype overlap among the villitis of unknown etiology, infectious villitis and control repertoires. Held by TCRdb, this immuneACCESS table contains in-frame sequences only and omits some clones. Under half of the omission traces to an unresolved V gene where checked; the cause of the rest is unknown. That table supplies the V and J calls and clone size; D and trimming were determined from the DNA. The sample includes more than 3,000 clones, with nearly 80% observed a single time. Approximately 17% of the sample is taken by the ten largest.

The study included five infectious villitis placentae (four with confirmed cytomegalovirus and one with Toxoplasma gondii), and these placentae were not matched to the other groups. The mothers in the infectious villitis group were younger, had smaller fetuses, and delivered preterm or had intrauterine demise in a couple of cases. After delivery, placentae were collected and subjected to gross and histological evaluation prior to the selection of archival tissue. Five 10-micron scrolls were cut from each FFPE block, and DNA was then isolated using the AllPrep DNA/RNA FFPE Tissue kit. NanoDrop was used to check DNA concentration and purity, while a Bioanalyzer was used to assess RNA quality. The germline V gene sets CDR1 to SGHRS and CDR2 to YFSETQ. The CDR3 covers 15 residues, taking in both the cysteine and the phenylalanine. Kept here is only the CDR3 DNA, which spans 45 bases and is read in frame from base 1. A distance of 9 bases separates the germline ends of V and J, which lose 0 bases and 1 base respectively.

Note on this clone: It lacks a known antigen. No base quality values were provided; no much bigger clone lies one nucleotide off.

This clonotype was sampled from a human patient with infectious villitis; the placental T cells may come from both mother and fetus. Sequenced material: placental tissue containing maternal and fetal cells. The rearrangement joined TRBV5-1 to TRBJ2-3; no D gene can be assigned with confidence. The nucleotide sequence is TGCGCCAGCAGCTTGGAAAGACCTGGCACAGATACGCAGTATTTT. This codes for CASSLERPGTDTQYF. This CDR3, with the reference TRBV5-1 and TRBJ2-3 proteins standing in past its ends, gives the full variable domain KAGVTQTPRYLIKTRGQQVTLSCSPISGHRSVSWYQQTPGQGLQFLFEYFSETQRNKGNFPGRFSGRQFSNSRSEMNVSTLELGDSALYLCASSLERPGTDTQYFGPGTRLTVL.